This section outlines one TCR beta chain sequence together with its context. Germline V gene sequence: CDR1 MNHEY, CDR2 SVGAGI. V lost 6 bases and J lost 4, with 6 bases in between. This CDR3 comprises 12 residues. The entry originates in a study of blood T cell repertoires in COVID-19. Across the whole study: Acute-phase and convalescent COVID-19 samples originated in the United States, Italy and Spain. Sample material is recorded as cDNA or gDNA derived from T cells, B-cell-depleted T cells, or PBMCs.

Per the original data handling: Estimation of nucleated cell counts was performed using reference gene primer amplification. The method was immunoSEQ multiplex PCR; TCRdb's version includes in-frame clones alone and lacks a portion of them. Clone size and the V and J calls come from that table; the DNA yielded D and trimming. The repertoire holds 90,000 to 110,000 clones, with about 80% as singletons. The TCR sequence derives from a woman aged 45-65 years with acute or convalescent COVID-19. The sample taken for sequencing was peripheral blood. The chain is built from TRBV6-5 and TRBJ2-2; D uncertain. This chain's CDR3 is CASRESTGELFF. DNA of the CDR3: TGTGCCAGCAGAGAGAGCACCGGGGAGCTGTTTTTT.